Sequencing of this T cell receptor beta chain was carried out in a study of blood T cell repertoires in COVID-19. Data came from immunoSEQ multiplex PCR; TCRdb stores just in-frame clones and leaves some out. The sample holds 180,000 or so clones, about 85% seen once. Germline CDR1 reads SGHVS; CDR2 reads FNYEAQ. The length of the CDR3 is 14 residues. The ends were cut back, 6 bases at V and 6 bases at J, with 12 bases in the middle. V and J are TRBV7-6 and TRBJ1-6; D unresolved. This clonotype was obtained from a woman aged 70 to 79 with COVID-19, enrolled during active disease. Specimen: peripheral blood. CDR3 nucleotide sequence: TGTGCCAGCAGACAGCTTTTAAGTAATTCACCCCTCCACTTT. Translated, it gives CASRQLLSNSPLHF.